This TCR beta chain was sequenced for a study of shared clonotypes between healthy human individuals. Study-wide context: Each donor's CD4 naive and CD4 memory cells filled three plates apiece, CD8 naive two, and CD8 memory one. Whole-study results and caveats: Lower generation probabilities were found for non-shared clonotypes than for those shared by all four donors. It was only blood that was sampled, and tissue repertoires likely differ. Naive CD4 clonotypes were shared across a few donors at 4.5% to 6%.

The naive CD8 subset, CD45RO-negative cells positively selected for CCR7, excluded terminally differentiated effector memory CD45RA+ cells. Libraries were prepared by immunoSEQ multiplex PCR; TCRdb keeps only in-frame clonotypes and omits some of them. The repertoire consists of 1.5 million to 2.5 million clones, with roughly 95% occurring once and the leading ten covering around 1%. As for this clone: Its antigen is as yet unknown.

The CDR3 sequence is 13 residues long. The V end was cut by 2 bases, the J end by 7 bases, with 11 bases between. Germline CDR1 and CDR2: MNHEY and SVGAGI. The origin of this receptor is a man younger than 30 in good health. The V call is TRBV6-5, the J call TRBJ1-1, with D possibly being TRBD1 (6 bases). The sequenced sample consisted of naive CD8+ T cells sorted from blood. The CDR3 nucleotides read TGTGCCAGCAGTTACGTCCCGGACAGTGAAGCTTTCTTT. Encoded protein: CASSYVPDSEAFF.